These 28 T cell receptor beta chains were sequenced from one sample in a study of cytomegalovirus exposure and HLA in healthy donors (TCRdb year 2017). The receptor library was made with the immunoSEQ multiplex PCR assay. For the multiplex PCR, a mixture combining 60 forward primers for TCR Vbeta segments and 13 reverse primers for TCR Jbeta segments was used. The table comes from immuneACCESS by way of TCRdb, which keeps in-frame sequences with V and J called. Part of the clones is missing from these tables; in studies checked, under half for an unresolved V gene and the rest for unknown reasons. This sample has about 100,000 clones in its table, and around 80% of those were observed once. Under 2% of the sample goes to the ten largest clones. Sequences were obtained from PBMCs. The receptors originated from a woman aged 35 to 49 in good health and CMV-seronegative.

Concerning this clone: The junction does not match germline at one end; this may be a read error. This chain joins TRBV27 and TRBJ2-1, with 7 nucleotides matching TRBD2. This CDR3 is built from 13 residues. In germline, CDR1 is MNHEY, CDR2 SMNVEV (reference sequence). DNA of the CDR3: TGTGCCGGCAGTGGGACTACGGTCAATGAGCAGTTCTTC. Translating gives CAGSGTTVNEQFF.

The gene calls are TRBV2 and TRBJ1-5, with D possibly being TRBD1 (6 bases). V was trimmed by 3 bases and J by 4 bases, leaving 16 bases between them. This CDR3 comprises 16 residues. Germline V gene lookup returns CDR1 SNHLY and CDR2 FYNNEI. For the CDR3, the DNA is TGTGCCAGCAGTGATACCACAGGGTTAGGTAATCAGCCCCAGCATTTT. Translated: CASSDTTGLGNQPQHF.

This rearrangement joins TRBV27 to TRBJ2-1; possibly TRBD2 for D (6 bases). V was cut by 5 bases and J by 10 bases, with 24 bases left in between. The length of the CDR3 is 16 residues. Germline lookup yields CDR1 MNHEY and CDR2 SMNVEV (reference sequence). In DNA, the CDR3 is TGTGCCAGCAGTATACCTTCTAGCTCCTCGGCGGGGGAGCAGTTCTTC. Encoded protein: CASSIPSSSSAGEQFF.

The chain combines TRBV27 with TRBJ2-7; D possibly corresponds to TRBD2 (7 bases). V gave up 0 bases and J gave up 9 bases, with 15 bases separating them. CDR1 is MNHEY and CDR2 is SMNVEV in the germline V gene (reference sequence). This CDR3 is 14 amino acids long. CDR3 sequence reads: CASSLSRGGGGQYF. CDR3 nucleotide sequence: TGTGCCAGCAGTTTATCGAGGGGGGGCGGTGGGCAGTACTTC.

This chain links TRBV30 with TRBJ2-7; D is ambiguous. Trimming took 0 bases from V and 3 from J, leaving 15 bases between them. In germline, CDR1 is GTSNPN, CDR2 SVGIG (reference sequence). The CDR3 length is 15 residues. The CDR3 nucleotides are TGTGCCTGGAGTGTACGGCCGAGGTTGGGCTACGAGCAGTACTTC. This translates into CAWSVRPRLGYEQYF.

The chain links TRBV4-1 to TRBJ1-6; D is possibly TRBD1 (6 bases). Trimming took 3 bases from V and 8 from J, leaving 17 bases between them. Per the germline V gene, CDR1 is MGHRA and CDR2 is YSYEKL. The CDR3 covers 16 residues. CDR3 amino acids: CASSHQGKKGDSPLHF. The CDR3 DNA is TGCGCCAGCAGCCACCAGGGGAAAAAAGGGGATTCACCCCTCCACTTT.

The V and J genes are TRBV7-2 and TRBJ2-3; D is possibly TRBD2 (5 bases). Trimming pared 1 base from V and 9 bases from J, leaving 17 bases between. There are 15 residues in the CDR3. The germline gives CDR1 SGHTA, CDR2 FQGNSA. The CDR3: CASSLGWRASGTQYF. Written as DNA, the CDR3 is TGTGCCAGCAGCTTAGGGTGGCGAGCGTCGGGGACGCAGTATTTT.

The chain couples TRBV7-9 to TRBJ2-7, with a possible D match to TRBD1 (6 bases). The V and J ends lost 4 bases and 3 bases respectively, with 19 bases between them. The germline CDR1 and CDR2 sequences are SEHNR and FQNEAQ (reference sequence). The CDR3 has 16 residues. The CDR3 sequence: CASSSSGWGHYYEQYF. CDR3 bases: TGTGCCAGCAGCTCATCGGGGTGGGGGCACTACTACGAGCAGTACTTC.

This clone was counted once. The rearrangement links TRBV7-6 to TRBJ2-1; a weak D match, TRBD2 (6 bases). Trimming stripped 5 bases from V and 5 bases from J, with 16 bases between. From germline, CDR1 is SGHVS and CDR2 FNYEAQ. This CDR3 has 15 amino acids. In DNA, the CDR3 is TGTGCCAGCAGCCCTAGGGTGACTAGAGACAATGAGCAGTTCTTC. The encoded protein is CASSPRVTRDNEQFF.

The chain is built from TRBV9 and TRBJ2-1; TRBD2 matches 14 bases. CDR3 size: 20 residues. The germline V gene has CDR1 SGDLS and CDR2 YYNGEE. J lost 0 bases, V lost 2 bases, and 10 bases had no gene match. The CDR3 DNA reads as TGTGCCAGCAGCGTGGGACTAGCGGGAGTGGAGGGTGTCTCCTACAATGAGCAGTTCTTC. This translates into CASSVGLAGVEGVSYNEQFF.

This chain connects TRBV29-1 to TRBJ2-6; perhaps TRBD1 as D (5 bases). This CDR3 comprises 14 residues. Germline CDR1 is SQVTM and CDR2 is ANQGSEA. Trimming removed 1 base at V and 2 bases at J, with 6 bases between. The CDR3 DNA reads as TGCAGCGTTGAAGGGGGCCCTGGGGCCAACGTCCTGACTTTC. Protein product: CSVEGGPGANVLTF.

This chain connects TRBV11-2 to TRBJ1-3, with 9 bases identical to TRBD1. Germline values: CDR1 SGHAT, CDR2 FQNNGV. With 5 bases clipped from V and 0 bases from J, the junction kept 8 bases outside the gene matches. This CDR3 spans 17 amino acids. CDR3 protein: CASSPGTGSFSGNTIYF. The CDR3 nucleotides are TGTGCCAGCAGCCCGGGGACAGGGTCCTTCTCTGGAAACACCATATATTTT.

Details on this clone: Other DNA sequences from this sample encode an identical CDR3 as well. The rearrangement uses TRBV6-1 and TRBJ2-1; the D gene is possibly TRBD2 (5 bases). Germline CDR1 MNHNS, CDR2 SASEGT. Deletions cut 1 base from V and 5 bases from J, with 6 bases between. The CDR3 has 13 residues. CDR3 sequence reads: CASSEGEHNEQFF. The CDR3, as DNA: TGTGCCAGCAGTGAAGGGGAGCACAATGAGCAGTTCTTC.

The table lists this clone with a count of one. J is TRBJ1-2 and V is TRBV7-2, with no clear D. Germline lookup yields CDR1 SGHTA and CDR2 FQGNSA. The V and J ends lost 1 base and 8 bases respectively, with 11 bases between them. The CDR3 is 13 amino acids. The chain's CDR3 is CASSLVDNWGYTF. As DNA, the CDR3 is TGTGCCAGCAGCTTAGTAGACAATTGGGGCTACACCTTC.

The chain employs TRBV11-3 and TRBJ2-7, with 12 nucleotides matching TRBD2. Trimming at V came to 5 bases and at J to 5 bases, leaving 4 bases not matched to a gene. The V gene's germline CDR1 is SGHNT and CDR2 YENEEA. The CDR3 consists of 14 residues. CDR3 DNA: TGTGCCAGCAGCCTAGCGGGAGGGCTGGACGAGCAGTACTTC. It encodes CASSLAGGLDEQYF. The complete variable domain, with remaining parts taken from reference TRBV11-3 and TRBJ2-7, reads EAGVVQSPRYKIIEKKQPVAFWCNPISGHNTLYWYLQNLGQGPELLIRYENEEAVDDSQLPKDRFSAERLKGVDSTLKIQPAELGDSAVYLCASSLAGGLDEQYFGPGTRLTVT.

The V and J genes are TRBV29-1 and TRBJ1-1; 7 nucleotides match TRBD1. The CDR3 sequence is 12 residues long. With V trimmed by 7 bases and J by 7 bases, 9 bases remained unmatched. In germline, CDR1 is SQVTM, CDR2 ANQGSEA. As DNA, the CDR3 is TGCAGCGCTACGACAGGGAAAATTGAAGCTTTCTTT. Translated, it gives CSATTGKIEAFF.

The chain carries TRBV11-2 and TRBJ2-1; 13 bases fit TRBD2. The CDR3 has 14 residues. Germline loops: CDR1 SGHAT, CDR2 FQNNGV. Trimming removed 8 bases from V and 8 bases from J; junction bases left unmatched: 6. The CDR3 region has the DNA TGTGCCAGCCGGACTAGCGGGAGCTTCGATGAGCAGTTCTTC. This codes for CASRTSGSFDEQFF.

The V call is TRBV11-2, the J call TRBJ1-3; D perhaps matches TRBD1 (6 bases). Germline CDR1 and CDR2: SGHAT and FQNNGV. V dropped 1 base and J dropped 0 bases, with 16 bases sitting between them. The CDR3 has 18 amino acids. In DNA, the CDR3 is TGTGCCAGCAGCTTAGCCCTATCAGGGGTGAGCTCTGGAAACACCATATATTTT. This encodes CASSLALSGVSSGNTIYF.

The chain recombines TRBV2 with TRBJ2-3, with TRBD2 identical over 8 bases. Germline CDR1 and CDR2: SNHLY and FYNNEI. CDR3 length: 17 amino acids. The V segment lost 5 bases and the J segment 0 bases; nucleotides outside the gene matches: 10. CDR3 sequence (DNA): TGTGCCAGCAGTCGAGATAGACTAGCGTCTAGCACAGATACGCAGTATTTT. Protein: CASSRDRLASSTDTQYF.

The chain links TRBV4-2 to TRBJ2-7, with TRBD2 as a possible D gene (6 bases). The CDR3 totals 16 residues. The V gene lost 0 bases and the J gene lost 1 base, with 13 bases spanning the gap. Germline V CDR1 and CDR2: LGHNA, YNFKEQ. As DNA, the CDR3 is TGTGCCAGCAGCCAAGATAGATTCGGGGGATCCTACGAGCAGTACTTC. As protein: CASSQDRFGGSYEQYF.

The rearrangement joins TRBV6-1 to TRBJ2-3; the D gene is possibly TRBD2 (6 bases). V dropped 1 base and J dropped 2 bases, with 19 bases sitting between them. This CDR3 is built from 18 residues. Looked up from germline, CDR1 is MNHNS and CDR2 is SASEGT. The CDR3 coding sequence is TGTGCCAGCAGTGAAGGACTAGTCGCGGGATTCAACACAGATACGCAGTATTTT. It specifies CASSEGLVAGFNTDTQYF.

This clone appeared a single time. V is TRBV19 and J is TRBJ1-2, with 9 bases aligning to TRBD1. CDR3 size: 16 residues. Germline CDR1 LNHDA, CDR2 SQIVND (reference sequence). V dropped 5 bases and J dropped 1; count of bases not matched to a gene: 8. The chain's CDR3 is CASSADRGHLNYGYTF. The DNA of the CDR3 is TGTGCCAGTAGTGCGGACAGGGGACACCTTAACTATGGCTACACCTTC. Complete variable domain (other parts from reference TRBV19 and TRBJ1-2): DGGITQSPKYLFRKEGQNVTLSCEQNLNHDAMYWYRQDPGQGLRLIYYSQIVNDFQKGDIAEGYSVSREKKESFPLTVTSAQKNPTAFYLCASSADRGHLNYGYTFGSGTRLTVV.

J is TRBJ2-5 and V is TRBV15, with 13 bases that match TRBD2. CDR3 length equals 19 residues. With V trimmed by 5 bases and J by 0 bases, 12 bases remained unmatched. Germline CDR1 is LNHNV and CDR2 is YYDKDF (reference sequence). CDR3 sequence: CATSGVRLAGGSHQETQYF. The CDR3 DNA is TGTGCCACCAGCGGTGTTCGACTAGCGGGAGGCTCCCACCAAGAGACCCAGTACTTC.

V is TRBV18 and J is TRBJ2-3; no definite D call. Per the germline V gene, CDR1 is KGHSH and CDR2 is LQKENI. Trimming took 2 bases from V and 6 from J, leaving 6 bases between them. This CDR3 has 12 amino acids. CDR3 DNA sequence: TGTGCCAGCTCACCATCCGCGGATACGCAGTATTTT. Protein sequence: CASSPSADTQYF.

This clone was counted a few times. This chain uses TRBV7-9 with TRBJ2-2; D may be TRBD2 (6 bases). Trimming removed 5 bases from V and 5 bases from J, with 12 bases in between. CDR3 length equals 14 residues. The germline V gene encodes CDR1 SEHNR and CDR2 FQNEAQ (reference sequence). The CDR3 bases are TGTGCCAGCAGCGGGGGAGGAGGGACCGGGGAGCTGTTTTTT. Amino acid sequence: CASSGGGGTGELFF.

The CDR3 sequence: CASSIERTGNEQFF. CDR3 DNA: TGTGCCAGCAGCATTGAACGGACTGGGAATGAGCAGTTCTTC. This chain connects TRBV7-2 to TRBJ2-1; TRBD2 might be the D (5 bases). Deletions cut 5 bases from V and 7 bases from J, with 15 bases between. The CDR3 sequence is 14 residues long. CDR1 is SGHTA and CDR2 is FQGNSA in the germline V gene.

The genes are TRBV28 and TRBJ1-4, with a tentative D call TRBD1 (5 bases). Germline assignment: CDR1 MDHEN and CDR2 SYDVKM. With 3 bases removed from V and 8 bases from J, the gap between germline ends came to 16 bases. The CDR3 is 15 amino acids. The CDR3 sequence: CASSFAGPSSEKLFF. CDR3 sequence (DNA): TGTGCCAGCAGTTTCGCAGGGCCGAGTAGCGAAAAACTGTTTTTT.

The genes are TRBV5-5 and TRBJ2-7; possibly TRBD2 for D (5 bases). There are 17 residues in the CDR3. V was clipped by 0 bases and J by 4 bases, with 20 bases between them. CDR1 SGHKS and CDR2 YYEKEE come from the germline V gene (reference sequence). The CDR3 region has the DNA TGTGCCAGCAGCTTGGCGGTTAGCGCTTCGAGGGTATACGAGCAGTACTTC. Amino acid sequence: CASSLAVSASRVYEQYF.